This TCR beta chain was retrieved from a study of T-cell memory formation after mild COVID-19. Study outcomes and limitations: Still unconfirmed is whether the second-wave clones peaking on day 37 recognized SARS-CoV-2.

This clonotype was seen a few times. The antigen is undetermined. TCRdb redid the calling of the 5' RACE reads with MiXCR, one entry per CDR3 protein. The sample lists about 290,000 distinct CDR3 sequences, 15% to 20% occurring once. The receptor's source is a young man who had mild COVID-19 (a few samples of this study predate the infection). Cell type and time point are not known. The sample taken for sequencing was PBMCs or a T cell subset sorted from them (not recorded which).

The DNA of the CDR3 is TGTGCCAGCAGCTCCGGGACAATCTACGAGCAGTACGTC. This codes for CASSSGTIYEQYV. V usage is TRBV6-6 and J usage is TRBJ2-7; tentative D call: TRBD1 (6 bases). From germline, CDR1 is MNHNY and CDR2 SVGAGI (reference sequence). The V end was cut by 6 bases, the J end by 3 bases, with 12 bases between. The CDR3 consists of 13 residues.